These 28 T cell receptor beta chains came from one sample sequenced in a study of blood T cell repertoires in COVID-19. Clones were read by immunoSEQ multiplex PCR, and TCRdb kept only the in-frame ones, dropping some. The sample lists about 200,000 clones, 86% occurring once. Source material: PBMCs or T cells enriched from blood (not recorded which). The receptors derive from a man aged 35 to 55 with acute COVID-19.

The chain links TRBV10-1 to TRBJ2-2; the D is unclear. Looked up from germline, CDR1 is WNHNN and CDR2 is SYGVQD (reference sequence). V was trimmed by 3 bases and J by 7 bases, leaving 3 bases between them. The CDR3 is 11 amino acids. CDR3 sequence reads: CASSDGGELFF. The CDR3, as DNA: TGCGCCAGCAGTGACGGCGGGGAGCTGTTTTTT.

This clone is a singleton in its sample. V usage is TRBV7-9 and J usage is TRBJ2-3; 9 bases are shared with TRBD2. Trimming cost V 2 bases and J 5 bases; bases outside gene matches: 5. There are 15 residues in the CDR3. Germline loops: CDR1 SEHNR, CDR2 FQNEAQ (reference sequence). CDR3 bases: TGTGCCAGCAGCTTAAGAGCGGGAGGTCTAGATACGCAGTATTTT. Translating gives CASSLRAGGLDTQYF.

V gene TRBV27 combines with J gene TRBJ1-5; D not certain. The germline gives CDR1 MNHEY, CDR2 SMNVEV (reference sequence). The CDR3 consists of 14 residues. Between the trimmed V and J ends, which lost 6 bases and 9 bases, there was a span of 18 bases. CDR3 nucleotide sequence: TGTGCCAGCAGCCCATCGGCGATCGCGGGGCCCCAGCATTTT. Amino acid sequence: CASSPSAIAGPQHF.

The CDR3 region has the DNA TGTGCCAGCAGACCCGGACTGGGGGGGGATTTCTTC. Translation gives CASRPGLGGDFF. The V and J genes are TRBV6-5 and TRBJ2-1; 7 bases agree with TRBD2. Germline V gene data show CDR1 as MNHEY and CDR2 as SVGAGI. The J segment lost 16 bases and the V segment lost 6 bases, leaving 12 bases of the junction unmatched. The CDR3 totals 12 residues.

The chain couples TRBV15 to TRBJ2-2; TRBD1 matches 9 bases. The CDR3 extends over 16 amino acids. Germline-derived CDR1 and CDR2 are LNHNV and YYDKDF (reference sequence). The junction had 7 bases not matched to a gene; V was cut back by 3 bases and J by 5 bases. Here the CDR3 reads CATSRWAGTGTGELFF. The CDR3 coding sequence is TGTGCCACCAGCAGGTGGGCGGGGACAGGGACCGGGGAGCTGTTTTTT.

The chain couples TRBV27 to TRBJ2-2; 7 bases agree with TRBD2. Looked up from germline, CDR1 is MNHEY and CDR2 is SMNVEV (reference sequence). This CDR3 contains 17 residues. The ends lost 7 bases at V and 7 bases at J; junction bases unmatched: 18. The CDR3 protein is CASNPWGGTHEVGELFF. CDR3 nucleotides: TGTGCCAGCAACCCTTGGGGGGGGACCCATGAGGTCGGGGAGCTGTTTTTT.

The chain recombines TRBV3-1 (or the pseudogene TRBV3-2) with TRBJ1-6; D is ambiguous. CDR1 and CDR2 (germline): LGHDT, YNNKEL (reference sequence). The CDR3 is made up of 14 amino acids. With 1 base removed from V and 2 bases from J, the gap between germline ends came to 3 bases. CDR3 coding DNA: TGTGCCAGCAGCCAAGCCGCCTATAATTCACCCCTCCACTTT. Translation gives CASSQAAYNSPLHF.

The table lists this clone with a count of one. The chain employs TRBV10-2 and TRBJ2-7, with a tentative D call TRBD2 (6 bases). Trimming stripped 4 bases from V and 3 bases from J, with 13 bases between. Germline-derived CDR1 and CDR2 are WSHSY and SAAADI. CDR3 length equals 14 residues. The CDR3 loop reads CASSGLARDYEQYF. In DNA form, the CDR3 reads TGCGCCAGCAGTGGTCTAGCGAGAGACTACGAGCAGTACTTC.

The chain carries TRBV5-1 and TRBJ2-2; 7 bases map to TRBD1. The CDR3 is 15 amino acids. V shed 4 bases and J 0 bases; nucleotides not matched to a gene: 3. From germline, CDR1 is SGHRS and CDR2 YFSETQ. The CDR3 bases are TGCGCCAGCAGCGTGGGACAGACGAACACCGGGGAGCTGTTTTTT. Translation gives CASSVGQTNTGELFF. Together with reference TRBV5-1 and TRBJ2-2, the CDR3 gives the full variable domain: KAGVTQTPRYLIKTRGQQVTLSCSPISGHRSVSWYQQTPGQGLQFLFEYFSETQRNKGNFPGRFSGRQFSNSRSEMNVSTLELGDSALYLCASSVGQTNTGELFFGEGSRLTVL.

This clone showed up just once. The chain recombines TRBV7-9 with TRBJ2-5; D ambiguous. The V gene's germline CDR1 is SEHNR and CDR2 FQNEAQ (reference sequence). CDR3 length: 16 amino acids. With 5 bases removed from V and 0 bases from J, the gap between germline ends came to 16 bases. The CDR3 DNA is TGTGCCAGCAGCATTAAAGAGACTCCGCACCAAGAGACCCAGTACTTC. As protein: CASSIKETPHQETQYF.

The genes are TRBV19 and TRBJ2-7; 7 bases are a match to TRBD2. The ends lost 3 bases at V and 3 bases at J; junction bases unmatched: 5. The CDR3 sequence is 14 residues long. The germline CDR1 and CDR2 sequences are LNHDA and SQIVND (reference sequence). This CDR3 reads CASSMSGAYYEQYF. The CDR3 DNA reads TGTGCCAGTAGTATGAGCGGGGCCTACTACGAGCAGTACTTC.

This clone was picked up a small number of times. CDR3: CASSLKGEGQPQHF. The CDR3 DNA is TGTGCCAGCAGCTTGAAAGGGGAGGGTCAGCCCCAGCATTTT. The rearrangement joins TRBV7-9 to TRBJ1-5; D perhaps matches TRBD1 (5 bases). The CDR3 spans 14 residues. V shed 3 bases and J shed 6 bases, with 12 bases lying between them. Per germline, CDR1 SEHNR and CDR2 FQNEAQ (reference sequence). Complete variable domain (other parts from reference TRBV7-9 and TRBJ1-5): DTGVSQNPRHKITKRGQNVTFRCDPISEHNRLYWYRQTLGQGPEFLTYFQNEAQLEKSRLLSDRFSAERPKGSFSTLEIQRTEQGDSAMYLCASSLKGEGQPQHFGDGTRLSIL.

This chain uses TRBV2 with TRBJ1-2, with D possibly being TRBD1 (5 bases). The CDR3 extends over 15 amino acids. V was shortened by 8 bases and J by 1 base, with 17 bases between the two germline ends. From germline, CDR1 is SNHLY and CDR2 FYNNEI. The CDR3 DNA reads as TGTGCCAGCGATGGGGTGCAGGACAATAACTATGGCTACACCTTC. Its protein is CASDGVQDNNYGYTF.

The V call is TRBV27, the J call TRBJ1-1; 8 bases line up with TRBD1. The CDR3 is 15 amino acids. V was clipped by 6 bases and J by 1 base; unmatched bases: 7. The germline CDR1 and CDR2 sequences are MNHEY and SMNVEV (reference sequence). The CDR3 sequence: CASRLDRGRNTEAFF. CDR3 nucleotides: TGTGCCAGCAGGTTAGACAGGGGCCGGAACACTGAAGCTTTCTTT.

This clone was observed a single time. The chain couples TRBV3-1 (or the pseudogene TRBV3-2) to TRBJ2-2; 14 nucleotides agree with TRBD2. Germline loops: CDR1 LGHDT, CDR2 YNNKEL (reference sequence). Losses at the gene ends were 4 bases for V and 6 bases for J; bases not matched to a gene: 4. CDR3 size: 16 residues. This CDR3 reads CASSRGTSGSPGELFF. As DNA, the CDR3 is TGTGCCAGCAGCCGAGGGACTAGCGGGAGTCCCGGGGAGCTGTTTTTT.

This clone has a single count. V and J are TRBV20-1 and TRBJ1-1; D is perhaps TRBD1 (6 bases). Between the trimmed V and J ends, which lost 6 bases and 7 bases, there was a span of 12 bases. This CDR3 contains 11 residues. From germline, CDR1 is DFQATT and CDR2 SNEGSKA (reference sequence). CDR3: CSAIRGYEAFF. DNA of the CDR3: TGCAGTGCCATCAGGGGTTATGAAGCTTTCTTT.

The chain carries TRBV3-1 (or the pseudogene TRBV3-2) and TRBJ2-5; tentative D call: TRBD2 (6 bases). This CDR3 contains 15 residues. Deletions cut 3 bases from V and 2 bases from J, with 13 bases between. Germline CDR1 reads LGHDT; CDR2 reads YNNKEL (reference sequence). The CDR3 protein is CASSQGGGRQETQYF. The CDR3 coding sequence is TGTGCCAGCAGCCAGGGGGGTGGACGGCAAGAGACCCAGTACTTC.

A single count supports this clone. The CDR3 reads CAISELENQPQHF. The CDR3 nucleotides read TGTGCCATCAGTGAACTAGAAAATCAGCCCCAGCATTTT. This chain links TRBV10-3 with TRBJ1-5; D gene uncertain. Trimming shortened V by 3 bases and J by 4 bases, and 7 bases separated the two germline ends. Per germline, CDR1 ENHRY and CDR2 SYGVKD. CDR3 length: 13 amino acids.

The rearrangement uses TRBV5-4 and TRBJ2-5, with a weak D call TRBD2 (7 bases). Looked up from germline, CDR1 is SGHNT and CDR2 is YYREEE (reference sequence). This CDR3 has 16 amino acids. Deletions cut 6 bases from V and 2 bases from J, with 20 bases between. The DNA of the CDR3 is TGTGCCAGCATTTCCGGTTTAGGGGGAGGGCAAGAGACCCAGTACTTC. Translated: CASISGLGGGQETQYF.

V and J are TRBV19 and TRBJ1-1; the D gene is possibly TRBD1 (6 bases). The CDR3 runs 14 residues. Trimming removed 5 bases at V and 2 bases at J, with 12 bases between. Looked up from germline, CDR1 is LNHDA and CDR2 is SQIVND (reference sequence). The CDR3 sequence is CASSVRTVNTEAFF. CDR3 DNA sequence: TGTGCCAGTAGTGTAAGGACAGTTAACACTGAAGCTTTCTTT.

The chain combines TRBV27 with TRBJ1-5; 11 bases are shared with TRBD1. Germline values: CDR1 MNHEY, CDR2 SMNVEV (reference sequence). This CDR3 spans 14 amino acids. J lost 7 bases, V lost 6 bases, and 5 bases had no gene match. CDR3 coding DNA: TGTGCCAGCAGACCTGGGACAGGGGGACAGCCCCAGCATTTT. Translated, it gives CASRPGTGGQPQHF.

This chain joins TRBV4-1 and TRBJ2-7, with 9 positions matching TRBD1. This CDR3 is 14 amino acids long. V lost 4 bases, J lost 1 base, and 2 bases stayed unmatched. Germline CDR1 is MGHRA and CDR2 is YSYEKL. The CDR3 coding sequence is TGCGCCAGCAGCCCCGGGACAGGGTCCTACGAGCAGTACTTC. It translates to CASSPGTGSYEQYF.

This chain links TRBV7-9 with TRBJ1-2; D is perhaps TRBD1 (5 bases). V was cut by 3 bases and J by 8 bases, with 16 bases left in between. CDR1 SEHNR and CDR2 FQNEAQ come from the germline V gene (reference sequence). The CDR3 totals 14 residues. The CDR3 sequence: CASSFRAPKGGYTF. CDR3 DNA sequence: TGTGCCAGCAGCTTCCGGGCTCCGAAGGGGGGCTACACCTTC.

The chain has TRBV30 and TRBJ2-1; D may be TRBD1 (6 bases). The CDR3 sequence is 13 residues long. Per germline, CDR1 GTSNPN and CDR2 SVGIG (reference sequence). Deletions cut 0 bases from V and 9 bases from J, with 12 bases between. The CDR3 DNA reads as TGTGCCTGGAGTGTACAGGGTGGGGGTGAGCAGTTCTTC. Translated: CAWSVQGGGEQFF.

This clone is a singleton in its sample. The chain links TRBV19 to TRBJ1-3; unclear D gene. V lost 4 bases and J 0 bases, leaving 13 bases between the germline ends. The length of the CDR3 is 16 residues. Germline CDR1 is LNHDA and CDR2 is SQIVND (reference sequence). The CDR3 loop reads CASSSRSVASGNTIYF. CDR3 nucleotide sequence: TGTGCCAGTAGTAGCCGTTCAGTGGCCTCTGGAAACACCATATATTTT.

The chain links TRBV2 to TRBJ2-7; the D gene is possibly TRBD2 (5 bases). Per the germline V gene, CDR1 is SNHLY and CDR2 is FYNNEI. Trimming shortened V by 6 bases and J by 2 bases, and 11 bases separated the two germline ends. This CDR3 has 13 amino acids. The CDR3 DNA follows: TGTGCCAGCAGGGAGAGAGGGACCTACGAGCAGTACTTC. Translating it yields CASRERGTYEQYF.

V usage is TRBV2 and J usage is TRBJ2-3, with D possibly being TRBD2 (5 bases). Trimming left V 5 bases short and J 4 bases short, with 13 bases between. Germline CDR1 and CDR2: SNHLY and FYNNEI. This CDR3 comprises 14 residues. In DNA form, the CDR3 reads TGTGCCAGCAGTCCTAGAGGGTGGGCAGATACGCAGTATTTT. Protein product: CASSPRGWADTQYF.

The chain recombines TRBV14 with TRBJ2-1; D gene ambiguous. The V end lost 2 bases, the J end lost 3 bases, and 14 bases lay between the germline ends. Germline CDR1 and CDR2: SGHDN and FVKESK. The CDR3 has 16 amino acids. CDR3 amino acids: CASSQSGAIVYNEQFF. CDR3 DNA: TGTGCCAGCAGCCAATCCGGAGCTATCGTCTACAATGAGCAGTTCTTC. Together with reference TRBV14 and TRBJ2-1, the CDR3 gives the full variable domain: EAGVTQFPSHSVIEKGQTVTLRCDPISGHDNLYWYRRVMGKEIKFLLHFVKESKQDESGMPNNRFLAERTGGTYSTLKVQPAELEDSGVYFCASSQSGAIVYNEQFFGPGTRLTVL.